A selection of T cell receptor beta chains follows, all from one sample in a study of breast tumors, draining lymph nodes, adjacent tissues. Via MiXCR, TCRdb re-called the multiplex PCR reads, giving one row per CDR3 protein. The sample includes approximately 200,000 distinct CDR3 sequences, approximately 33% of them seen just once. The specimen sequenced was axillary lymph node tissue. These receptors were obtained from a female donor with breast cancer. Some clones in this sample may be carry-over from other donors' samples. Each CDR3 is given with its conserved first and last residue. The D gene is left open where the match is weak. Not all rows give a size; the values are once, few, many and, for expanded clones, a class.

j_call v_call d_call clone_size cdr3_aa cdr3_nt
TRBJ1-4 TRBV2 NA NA CASSGGVNYNEKLFF TGTGCCAGCAGTGGGGGGGTTAACTACAATGAAAAACTGTTTTTT
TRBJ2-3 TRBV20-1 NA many CSARVGPLTDTQYF TGCAGTGCTAGAGTAGGTCCACTCACAGATACGCAGTATTTT
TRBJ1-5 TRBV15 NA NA CATSRDLDSRWPQHF TGTGCCACCAGCAGAGATCTGGATTCACGCTGGCCCCAGCATTTT
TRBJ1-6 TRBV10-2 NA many CASSVNPYNSPLHF TGCGCCAGCAGTGTCAACCCCTATAATTCACCCCTCCACTTT
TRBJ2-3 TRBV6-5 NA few CASSHFRADTQYF TGTGCCAGCAGTCACTTCAGGGCAGATACGCAGTATTTT
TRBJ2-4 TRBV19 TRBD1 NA CASSPRQGAKNIQYF TGTGCCAGTAGTCCCCGACAGGGGGCCAAAAACATTCAGTACTTC
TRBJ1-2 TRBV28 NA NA CASQTTNYGYTF TGTGCCTCCCAGACTACCAACTATGGCTACACCTTC
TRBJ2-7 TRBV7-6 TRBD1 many CASSLAPGGTYEQYF TGTGCCAGCAGCTTAGCCCCAGGGGGAACCTACGAGCAGTACTTC
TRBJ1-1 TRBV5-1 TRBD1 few CASSLRGQGSEAFF TGCGCCAGCAGCTTGAGGGGACAGGGATCTGAAGCTTTCTTT
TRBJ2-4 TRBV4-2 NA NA CASSQDRGRVDIQYF TGTGCCAGCAGCCAAGACAGGGGACGAGTCGACATTCAGTACTTC
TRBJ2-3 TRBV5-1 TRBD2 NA CASSWEGAGSTDTQYF TGCGCCAGCAGCTGGGAGGGAGCAGGGAGCACAGATACGCAGTATTTT
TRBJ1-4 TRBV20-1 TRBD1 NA CSARQKETGTEKLFF TGCAGTGCTAGACAAAAAGAGACAGGGACTGAAAAACTGTTTTTT
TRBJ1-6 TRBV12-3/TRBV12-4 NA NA CASSFVGADSPLHF TGTGCCAGCAGTTTCGTAGGGGCGGATTCACCCCTCCACTTT
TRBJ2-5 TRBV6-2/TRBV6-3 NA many CASRNQGETQYF TGTGCCAGCAGGAATCAGGGGGAGACCCAGTACTTC
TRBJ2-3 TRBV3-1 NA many CASSQFISTDTQYF TGTGCCAGCAGCCAGTTCATTTCAACAGATACGCAGTATTTT
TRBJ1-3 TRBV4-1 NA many CASSRQDIGNTIYF TGCGCCAGCAGTAGACAGGATATTGGAAACACCATATATTTT
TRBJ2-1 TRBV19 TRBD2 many CASRSGNYNEQFF TGTGCCAGTAGGAGCGGGAACTACAATGAGCAGTTCTTC
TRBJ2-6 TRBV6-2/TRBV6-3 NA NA CASSHSYGDSGANVLTF TGTGCCAGCAGTCACTCGTACGGGGATTCTGGGGCCAACGTCCTGACTTTC
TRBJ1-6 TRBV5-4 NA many CASSVGFGTRNSPLHF TGTGCCAGCAGCGTGGGGTTTGGGACTCGGAATTCACCCCTCCACTTT
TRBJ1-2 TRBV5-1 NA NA CASSLEGALPNGYTF TGCGCCAGCAGCTTGGAAGGGGCCCTACCTAATGGCTACACCTTC
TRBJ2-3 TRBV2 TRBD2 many CASSASSGGRTDTQYF TGTGCCAGCAGTGCCTCTAGCGGGGGGCGGACAGATACGCAGTATTTT
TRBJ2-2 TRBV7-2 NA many CASSLTTETGELFF TGTGCCAGCAGCCTTACGACGGAGACCGGGGAGCTGTTTTTT
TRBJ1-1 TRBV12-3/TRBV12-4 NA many CASSHPHTEAFF TGTGCCAGCAGCCATCCCCATACTGAAGCTTTCTTT
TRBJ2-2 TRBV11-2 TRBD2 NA CASSVTSGTGQNTGELFF TGTGCCAGCAGCGTTACTAGCGGGACTGGACAAAACACCGGGGAGCTGTTTTTT
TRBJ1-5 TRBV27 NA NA CASSHPGSNQPQHF TGTGCCAGCAGTCATCCGGGGAGCAATCAGCCCCAGCATTTT
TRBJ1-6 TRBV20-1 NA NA CSARGLAGTLPYNSPLHF TGCAGTGCTAGGGGACTAGCGGGGACTTTGCCCTATAATTCACCCCTCCACTTT
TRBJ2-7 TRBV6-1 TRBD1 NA CASLGRGGTYEQYF TGTGCCAGCTTGGGAAGAGGGGGCACGTACGAGCAGTACTTC
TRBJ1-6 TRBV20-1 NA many CSAVLSNSPPHF TGCAGTGCTGTCCTATCAAATTCACCCCCCCACTTT
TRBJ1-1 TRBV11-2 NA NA CARSPGSTEAFF TGTGCCAGAAGCCCGGGGAGCACTGAAGCTTTCTTT
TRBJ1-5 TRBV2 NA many CASSEGTSNQPQHF TGTGCCAGCAGTGAGGGTACGAGCAATCAGCCCCAGCATTTT
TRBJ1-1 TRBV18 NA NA CASSRAEGTEAFF TGTGCCAGCTCACGGGCTGAAGGAACTGAAGCTTTCTTT
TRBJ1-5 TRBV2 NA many CASSEIGNQPQHF TGTGCCAGCAGTGAAATAGGGAATCAGCCCCAGCATTTT
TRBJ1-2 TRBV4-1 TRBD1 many CASSPYGTADGHTF TGCGCCAGCAGTCCTTACGGGACAGCCGATGGCCACACCTTC
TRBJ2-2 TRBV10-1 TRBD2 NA CASSMGLEGTGELFF TGCGCCAGCAGCATGGGACTAGAGGGCACCGGGGAGCTGTTTTTT
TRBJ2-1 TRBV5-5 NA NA CASSLRGGTEQFF TGTGCCAGCAGCTTGAGAGGTGGTACCGAGCAGTTCTTC
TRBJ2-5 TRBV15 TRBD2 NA CATSRAPGGGLDVETQYF TGTGCCACCAGCAGGGCTCCTGGGGGGGGGTTGGACGTCGAGACCCAGTACTTC
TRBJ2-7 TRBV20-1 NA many CSAVSGSSEQYF TGCAGTGCTGTCTCCGGATCGAGCGAGCAGTACTTC
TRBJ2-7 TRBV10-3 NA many CAISWDIAYEQYF TGTGCCATCAGTTGGGACATCGCCTACGAGCAGTACTTC
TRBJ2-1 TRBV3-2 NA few CASSQRTSGTYNEQFF TGTGCCAGCAGCCAGAGGACTAGCGGGACCTACAATGAGCAGTTCTTC
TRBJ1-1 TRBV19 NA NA CASSRGGANTEAFF TGTGCCAGTAGTCGGGGGGGGGCGAACACTGAAGCTTTCTTT
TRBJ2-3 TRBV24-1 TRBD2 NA CATSDSGLAGTYYNEQYF TGTGCCACCAGTGATTCGGGACTAGCGGGAACTTATTACAATGAGCAGTATTTT
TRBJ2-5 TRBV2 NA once CASSVAGDNQETQYF TGTGCCAGCAGTGTGGCGGGGGACAACCAAGAGACCCAGTACTTC
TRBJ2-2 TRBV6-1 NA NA CASTKAEGYTGELFF TGTGCCAGCACCAAAGCGGAGGGATACACCGGGGAGCTGTTTTTT
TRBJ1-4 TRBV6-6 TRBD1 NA CASSHRTGANEKLFF TGTGCCAGCAGTCACAGGACAGGGGCGAATGAAAAACTGTTTTTT
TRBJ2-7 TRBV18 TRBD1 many CASSPPGQGGLTYEQYF TGTGCCAGCTCACCACCAGGACAGGGGGGATTAACGTACGAGCAGTACTTC
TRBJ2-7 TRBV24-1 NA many CATSGGALGEQYF TGTGCCACCAGTGGGGGGGCCTTGGGAGAGCAGTACTTC
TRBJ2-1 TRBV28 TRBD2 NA CASSRGLAVGTYNEQFF TGTGCCAGCAGTCGTGGACTAGCGGTCGGCACCTACAATGAGCAGTTCTTC
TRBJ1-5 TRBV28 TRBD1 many CASSFNRGWPQHF TGTGCCAGCAGTTTCAACAGGGGATGGCCCCAGCATTTT